Listed below are T cell receptor beta chains from one sample, sequenced in a study of Tregs in tolerant kidney transplant recipients. Some clones are missing from TCRdb's copy, which holds only in-frame ones; the method was immunoSEQ multiplex PCR. The sample lists over 50,000 clones; 70% to 90% were seen once. The starting material was Tregs from blood, obtained before the transplant. All receptors derive from a human donor who received a combined kidney and bone marrow transplant. Each CDR3 is given with its conserved first and last residue. The D gene is left open where the match is weak. Not all rows give a size; the values are once, few, many and, for expanded clones, a class.

v_gene: TRBV7-8
j_gene: TRBJ2-1
abundance: .
d_gene: TRBD2
CDR3nt: TGTGCCAGCAGCTTAGGGGTAGCGGGGGGGCGGTACAATGAGCAGTTCTTC
CDR3aa: CASSLGVAGGRYNEQFF

v_gene: TRBV10-2
j_gene: TRBJ2-3
abundance: .
d_gene: .
CDR3nt: TGCGCCAGCAAGATTAACCGGGGAGATACGCAGTATTTT
CDR3aa: CASKINRGDTQYF

v_gene: TRBV5-1
j_gene: TRBJ2-2
abundance: few
d_gene: .
CDR3nt: TGCGCCAGCAGCCCCAATGGGGCATCGGGGGAGCTGTTTTTT
CDR3aa: CASSPNGASGELFF

v_gene: TRBV11-3
j_gene: TRBJ2-7
abundance: .
d_gene: .
CDR3nt: TGTGCCAGCAGCTTAGATACTGGAGTCCTAAAGGTTTTGAGCTCCTACGAGCAGTACTTC
CDR3aa: CASSLDTGVLKVLSSYEQYF

v_gene: TRBV2
j_gene: TRBJ2-3
abundance: .
d_gene: .
CDR3nt: TGTGCCAGCAGGGGGTCCGAACTCAGCACAGATACGCAGTATTTT
CDR3aa: CASRGSELSTDTQYF

v_gene: TRBV20-1
j_gene: TRBJ1-2
abundance: .
d_gene: .
CDR3nt: TGCAGTGTGGGGGTCTATGGCTACACCTTC
CDR3aa: CSVGVYGYTF

v_gene: TRBV6-5
j_gene: TRBJ2-3
abundance: .
d_gene: .
CDR3nt: TGTGCCAGCAGTTACTCTCGCAGGGCCCTAGATACGCAGTATTTT
CDR3aa: CASSYSRRALDTQYF

v_gene: TRBV5-1
j_gene: TRBJ2-5
abundance: .
d_gene: TRBD2
CDR3nt: TGCGCCAGCAGACTAGCGGGGAGAGAGACCCAGTACTTC
CDR3aa: CASRLAGRETQYF

v_gene: TRBV6-5
j_gene: TRBJ1-2
abundance: .
d_gene: TRBD1
CDR3nt: TGTGCCAGCAGAAGCGGACAGGCGGGAGGCTACACCTTC
CDR3aa: CASRSGQAGGYTF

v_gene: TRBV5-1
j_gene: TRBJ1-1
abundance: .
d_gene: .
CDR3nt: TGCGCCAGCAGCTTGATGTCCGGTAGGAACACTGAAGCTTTCTTT
CDR3aa: CASSLMSGRNTEAFF

v_gene: TRBV19
j_gene: TRBJ1-1
abundance: .
d_gene: .
CDR3nt: TGTGCCAGTAGTATAAATAGTGGGGGAGGAGAAGCTTTCTTT
CDR3aa: CASSINSGGGEAFF

v_gene: TRBV7-2
j_gene: TRBJ2-6
abundance: once
d_gene: .
CDR3nt: TGTGCCAGCAGCTTCTGGGCCAACGTCCTGACTTTC
CDR3aa: CASSFWANVLTF

v_gene: TRBV18
j_gene: TRBJ1-2
abundance: .
d_gene: .
CDR3nt: TGTGCCAGCTCACCACGGGCTGACGGGTGGCATGGCTACACCTTC
CDR3aa: CASSPRADGWHGYTF

v_gene: TRBV11-2
j_gene: TRBJ2-2
abundance: .
d_gene: .
CDR3nt: TGTGCCAGCAGCCCCGAGAACAGGGCGAACACCGGGGAGCTGTTTTTT
CDR3aa: CASSPENRANTGELFF

v_gene: TRBV4-3
j_gene: TRBJ2-1
abundance: .
d_gene: .
CDR3nt: TGCGCCAGCAGCCCGGAGGCGTTCCCAGGGGTGGATGAGCAGTTCTTC
CDR3aa: CASSPEAFPGVDEQFF

v_gene: TRBV19
j_gene: TRBJ1-5
abundance: .
d_gene: TRBD1
CDR3nt: TGTGCCAGTAGTTTGCGACAGGGGGCAAGGTGGAATCAGCCCCAGCATTTT
CDR3aa: CASSLRQGARWNQPQHF

v_gene: TRBV2
j_gene: TRBJ1-2
abundance: .
d_gene: .
CDR3nt: TGTGCCAGCAGTGGGATTTCGGGGGGCCCCTATGGCTACACCTTC
CDR3aa: CASSGISGGPYGYTF

v_gene: TRBV6-5
j_gene: TRBJ1-5
abundance: .
d_gene: TRBD1
CDR3nt: TGTGCCAGCAGTTCTGACAGGGGTCAGCCCCAGCATTTT
CDR3aa: CASSSDRGQPQHF

v_gene: TRBV7-4
j_gene: TRBJ1-1
abundance: .
d_gene: .
CDR3nt: TGTGCCAGCAGCTTAATGGGAGCGGACACTGAAGCTTTCTTT
CDR3aa: CASSLMGADTEAFF

v_gene: TRBV6-5
j_gene: TRBJ2-3
abundance: .
d_gene: .
CDR3nt: TGTGCCAGCAGTCTCTTTACAGGGACCGATACGCAGTATTTT
CDR3aa: CASSLFTGTDTQYF

v_gene: TRBV29-1
j_gene: TRBJ1-5
abundance: many
d_gene: .
CDR3nt: TGCAGCGTTGGGACAGACAATCAGCCCCAGCATTTT
CDR3aa: CSVGTDNQPQHF

v_gene: TRBV19
j_gene: TRBJ1-1
abundance: .
d_gene: .
CDR3nt: TGTGCCAGTAGTATCCACGGGGAAGGGGAAGCTTTCTTT
CDR3aa: CASSIHGEGEAFF

v_gene: TRBV5-4
j_gene: TRBJ2-5
abundance: .
d_gene: TRBD2
CDR3nt: TGTGCCAGCAGCCCCTATAGCGGGGTCCAAGAGACCCAGTACTTC
CDR3aa: CASSPYSGVQETQYF

v_gene: TRBV11-2
j_gene: TRBJ2-1
abundance: .
d_gene: .
CDR3nt: TGTGCCAGCAGCCCTAAAGGGGGGGCGTGGGAGCAGTTCTTC
CDR3aa: CASSPKGGAWEQFF

v_gene: TRBV4-3
j_gene: TRBJ2-5
abundance: .
d_gene: .
CDR3nt: TGCGCCAGCAGCCCTAGGGCTGCAGAGGGAGAGACCCAGTACTTC
CDR3aa: CASSPRAAEGETQYF

v_gene: TRBV28
j_gene: TRBJ1-4
abundance: once
d_gene: TRBD1
CDR3nt: TGTGCCAGCAGCTGGGGACAGGGAGGTGAAAAACTGTTTTTT
CDR3aa: CASSWGQGGEKLFF

v_gene: TRBV4-2
j_gene: TRBJ2-1
abundance: .
d_gene: TRBD1
CDR3nt: TGTGCCAGCAGCCAAGACAGGGACAGGTCCTACAATGAGCAGTTCTTC
CDR3aa: CASSQDRDRSYNEQFF

v_gene: TRBV28
j_gene: TRBJ2-7
abundance: .
d_gene: .
CDR3nt: TGTGCCAGCAGTGTTACTGGGTTCTATTTTGACTACGAGCAGTACTTC
CDR3aa: CASSVTGFYFDYEQYF